This T cell receptor (beta chain) originates from a study of T cells in Graves' hyperthyroidism and ophthalmopathy. Turning to the study itself: At initial diagnosis, before any treatment had begun, peripheral blood was obtained.

The cohort's ophthalmopathy patients, a group with duration under 3 months, had a Clinical Activity Score of at least 3 and a NOSPECS grade of at least 4. The study based diagnoses on clinical symptoms, serum thyroxine and TRAb, thyroid ultrasound and orbital computed tomography. This clonotype was observed a few times. Germline lookup yields CDR1 LNHDA and CDR2 SQIVND (reference sequence). Trimming took 3 bases from V and 4 from J, leaving 19 bases between them. The CDR3 is 16 amino acids. There were TCR beta CDR3 regions amplified from RNA transcripts. First-round RT-PCR targeting the TCR CDR3 was performed with the HTBI primer set. In TCRdb, the multiplex PCR reads were re-called with MiXCR into one record per CDR3 protein. The sample records about 640,000 distinct CDR3 sequences, more than 12% being singletons.

The TCR comes from a woman between 45 and 60 years old with Graves' ophthalmopathy. The source material was blood. The chain links TRBV19 to TRBJ2-7; no clear D gene. The CDR3 DNA reads as TGTGCCAGTAGTATTAGTGGCGGTCCCTCTACGTACGAGCAGTACTTC. Translating gives CASSISGGPSTYEQYF.